These T cell receptor beta chains were read from a single sample in a study of CD8+ T cells in alopecia areata. Sequencing was performed with immunoSEQ multiplex PCR; in TCRdb, only in-frame clones are kept and a portion is missing. The data show some 170,000 clones, less than 75% seen once. The sequencing used CD4+ T cells sorted from blood, collected at approximately week 60, from a patient treated with tofacitinib. These receptors all stem from a human donor with alopecia areata. Both conserved end residues are part of each CDR3. D genes are given only for firm matches. Expanded clones get a size class; other rows say once, few or many, or leave the size out.

j_gene: TRBJ1-5; d_gene: NA; abundance: NA; v_gene: TRBV5-1; len: 14; CDR3nt: TGCGCCAGCAGCTCGGAGGGCAGGGATCAGCCCCAGCATTTT; CDR3aa: CASSSEGRDQPQHF
j_gene: TRBJ2-6; d_gene: NA; abundance: few; v_gene: TRBV15; len: 15; CDR3nt: TGTGCCACCAGCAGAGGAGGGTCTGGGGCCAACGTCCTGACTTTC; CDR3aa: CATSRGGSGANVLTF
j_gene: TRBJ2-2; d_gene: TRBD2; abundance: NA; v_gene: TRBV9; len: 14; CDR3nt: TGTGCCAGCAGCCGACTAGCTGTGGCCGGGGAGCTGTTTTTT; CDR3aa: CASSRLAVAGELFF
j_gene: TRBJ2-3; d_gene: NA; abundance: NA; v_gene: TRBV7-9; len: 13; CDR3nt: TGTGCCAGCAGCTGGGAAACCTCCCCTACGCAGTATTTT; CDR3aa: CASSWETSPTQYF
j_gene: TRBJ1-2; d_gene: NA; abundance: NA; v_gene: TRBV9; len: 13; CDR3nt: TGTGCCAGCAGCGTAGGGGCAGGGGATGGCTACACCTTC; CDR3aa: CASSVGAGDGYTF
j_gene: TRBJ2-5; d_gene: NA; abundance: NA; v_gene: TRBV4-2; len: 13; CDR3nt: TGTGCCAGCAGCCAAGAGGCTAGCGAGACCCAGTACTTC; CDR3aa: CASSQEASETQYF
j_gene: TRBJ2-5; d_gene: NA; abundance: NA; v_gene: TRBV2; len: 13; CDR3nt: TGTGCCAGCAGTGAAGGAACCCAAGAGACCCAGTACTTC; CDR3aa: CASSEGTQETQYF
j_gene: TRBJ1-2; d_gene: TRBD1; abundance: NA; v_gene: TRBV7-9; len: 14; CDR3nt: TGTGCCAGCAGTTCCCGGGACAGGGCCTATGGCTACACCTTC; CDR3aa: CASSSRDRAYGYTF
j_gene: TRBJ2-7; d_gene: TRBD1; abundance: NA; v_gene: TRBV5-1; len: 16; CDR3nt: TGCGCCAGCAGCTTGGGGGACAGGCTACACTCCTACGAGCAGTACTTC; CDR3aa: CASSLGDRLHSYEQYF
j_gene: TRBJ1-2; d_gene: NA; abundance: NA; v_gene: TRBV29-1; len: 13; CDR3nt: TGCACCACGCTACGGGGGGCTTCGGATGGCTACACCTTC; CDR3aa: CTTLRGASDGYTF
j_gene: TRBJ2-2; d_gene: TRBD1; abundance: few; v_gene: TRBV6-1; len: 14; CDR3nt: TGTGCCAGCAGTAGGGACAGCACCACCGGGGAGCTGTTTTTT; CDR3aa: CASSRDSTTGELFF